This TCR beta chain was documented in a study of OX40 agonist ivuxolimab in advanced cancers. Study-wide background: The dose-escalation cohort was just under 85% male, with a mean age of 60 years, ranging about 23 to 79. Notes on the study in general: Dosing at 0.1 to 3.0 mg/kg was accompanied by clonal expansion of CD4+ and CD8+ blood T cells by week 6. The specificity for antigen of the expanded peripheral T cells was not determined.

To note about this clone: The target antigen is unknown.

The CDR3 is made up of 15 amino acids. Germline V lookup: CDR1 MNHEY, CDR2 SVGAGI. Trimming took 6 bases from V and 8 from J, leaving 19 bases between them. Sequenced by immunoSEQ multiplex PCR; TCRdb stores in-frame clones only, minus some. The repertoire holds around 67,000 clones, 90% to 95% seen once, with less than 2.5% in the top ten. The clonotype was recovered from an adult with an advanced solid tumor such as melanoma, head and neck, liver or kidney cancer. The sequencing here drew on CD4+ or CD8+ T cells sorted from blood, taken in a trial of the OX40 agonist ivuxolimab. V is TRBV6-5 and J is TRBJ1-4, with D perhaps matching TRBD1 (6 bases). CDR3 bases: TGTGCCAGCAGGGACGCGGGGGGCCCGGGCGAAAAACTGTTTTTT. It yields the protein CASRDAGGPGEKLFF.